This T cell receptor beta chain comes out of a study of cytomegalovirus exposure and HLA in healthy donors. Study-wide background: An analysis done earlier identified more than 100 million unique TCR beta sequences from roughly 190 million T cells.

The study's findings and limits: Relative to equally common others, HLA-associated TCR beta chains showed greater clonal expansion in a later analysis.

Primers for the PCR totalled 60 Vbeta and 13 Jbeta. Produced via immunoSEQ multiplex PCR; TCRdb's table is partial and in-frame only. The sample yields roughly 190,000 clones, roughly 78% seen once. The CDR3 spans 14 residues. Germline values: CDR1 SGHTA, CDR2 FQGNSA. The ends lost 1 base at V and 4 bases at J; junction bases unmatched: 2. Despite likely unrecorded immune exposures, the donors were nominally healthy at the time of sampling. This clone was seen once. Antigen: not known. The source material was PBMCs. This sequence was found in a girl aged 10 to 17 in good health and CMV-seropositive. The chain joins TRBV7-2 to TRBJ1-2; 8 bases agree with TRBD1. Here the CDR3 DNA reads TGTGCCAGCAGCTTAGGGGGACAGGCCTATGGCTACACCTTC. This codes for CASSLGGQAYGYTF.